The 24 T cell receptor beta chains in this list originate from one sample, sequenced in a study of blood T cell repertoires in COVID-19. Only in-frame clones appear in the TCRdb table, and some are missing; sequencing was by immunoSEQ multiplex PCR. The data hold under 70,000 clones, with around nine tenths observed a single time. Sequencing was done on a sample of peripheral blood. Receptors were obtained from a human donor with active COVID-19. The donor label of this sample is uncertain.

Comments on this clone: One end of the junction does not line up with germline, which may come from a read error. This chain joins TRBV7-7 and TRBJ2-1, with D possibly TRBD2 on 5 matching bases. Germline loops: CDR1 SSHAT, CDR2 FNYEAQ (reference sequence). The CDR3 length is 15 residues. The chain's CDR3 is CASSASSSSYNEQFF. Here the CDR3 DNA reads TGTGCTAGCAGCGCTAGCTCAAGCTCCTACAATGAGCAGTTCTTC.

The CDR3: CASTPRGNTEAFF. In DNA, the CDR3 is TGTGCCAGCACCCCCCGGGGGAACACTGAAGCTTTCTTT. The rearrangement uses TRBV6-5 and TRBJ1-1; D gene unclear. Germline V gives CDR1 MNHEY, CDR2 SVGAGI. The CDR3 loop spans 13 amino acids. V lost 7 bases to trimming and J lost 1 base, with 10 bases between them.

This rearrangement joins TRBV27 to TRBJ2-3; D possibly corresponds to TRBD1 (7 bases). V dropped 5 bases and J dropped 4 bases, with 25 bases sitting between them. The CDR3 is 18 amino acids. CDR1 MNHEY and CDR2 SMNVEV come from the germline V gene (reference sequence). The CDR3 DNA reads as TGTGCCAGCAGTCAGGGGGGCAGGGGCGAGTCCCGGGCAGATACGCAGTATTTT. Its protein is CASSQGGRGESRADTQYF.

This clone was seen a handful of times. This chain links TRBV5-1 with TRBJ2-2; 9 nucleotides align to TRBD1. The J segment lost 4 bases and the V segment lost 6 bases, leaving 10 bases of the junction unmatched. This CDR3 spans 16 amino acids. CDR1 and CDR2 (germline): SGHRS, YFSETQ. CDR3 sequence reads: CASTWEQGAGTGELFF. The DNA for the CDR3 is TGCGCCAGCACCTGGGAACAGGGGGCCGGCACCGGGGAGCTGTTTTTT.

The CDR3 DNA reads TGCAGCGTTGAAGAAAGCGGGGGTATTGATGAGCAGTTCTTC. Its protein product is CSVEESGGIDEQFF. J is TRBJ2-1 and V is TRBV29-1, with TRBD2 matching 8 bases. Germline lookup yields CDR1 SQVTM and CDR2 ANQGSEA. This CDR3 region has 14 residues. The junction had 6 bases not matched to a gene; V was cut back by 0 bases and J by 8 bases.

This clone showed up just once. V is TRBV18 and J is TRBJ2-2, with a possible D match to TRBD1 (5 bases). Deletions cut 3 bases from V and 0 bases from J, with 11 bases between. CDR1 and CDR2 from the germline V gene are KGHSH and LQKENI. The CDR3 contains 16 residues. DNA for the CDR3: TGTGCCAGCTCACCGACAGTTCCTTCGAACACCGGGGAGCTGTTTTTT. Protein product: CASSPTVPSNTGELFF.

This chain joins TRBV9 and TRBJ2-7; 9 bases are a match to TRBD2. The V segment lost 2 bases and the J segment 4 bases; nucleotides outside the gene matches: 7. From germline, CDR1 is SGDLS and CDR2 YYNGEE. The CDR3 spans 15 residues. CDR3 residues: CASSVGSGSGYEQYF. CDR3 in DNA: TGTGCCAGCAGCGTTGGTAGCGGGAGCGGGTACGAGCAGTACTTC.

The V gene is TRBV10-3, the J gene TRBJ1-2, with D uncertain. CDR1 is ENHRY, CDR2 SYGVKD, per germline. V was pared by 5 bases and J by 3 bases, with 10 bases between. CDR3 size: 13 residues. The CDR3 loop is CAISRDGDYGYTF. The CDR3 DNA sequence: TGTGCCATCAGTAGAGACGGGGACTATGGCTACACCTTC.

The gene calls are TRBV28 and TRBJ2-3, with TRBD2 as a possible D gene (5 bases). The CDR3 totals 15 residues. V lost 1 base and J lost 0, with 8 bases in between. Germline V gives CDR1 MDHEN, CDR2 SYDVKM. CDR3 sequence (DNA): TGTGCCAGCAGTTTATTAGGACTTAGCACAGATACGCAGTATTTT. As protein: CASSLLGLSTDTQYF.

The V call is TRBV12-3 or TRBV12-4, the J call TRBJ2-1; TRBD1 matches 7 bases. J was trimmed by 15 bases and V by 4 bases; bases with no gene match: 9. The CDR3 contains 12 residues. The CDR3 region is CASSSRDRARFF. The CDR3 nucleotides are TGTGCCAGCAGTTCGAGAGACAGGGCTCGGTTCTTC.

This rearrangement joins TRBV25-1 to TRBJ2-5; tentative D call: TRBD1 (5 bases). Germline V gene data show CDR1 as MGHDK and CDR2 as SYGVNS. The CDR3 consists of 14 residues. V shed 1 base and J shed 2 bases, with 8 bases lying between them. The chain's CDR3 is CASSEWSGQETQYF. The CDR3 DNA reads as TGTGCCAGCAGTGAATGGTCAGGGCAAGAGACCCAGTACTTC.

This chain joins TRBV9 and TRBJ2-3, with D maybe TRBD2 (5 bases). The germline gives CDR1 SGDLS, CDR2 YYNGEE. CDR3 length: 14 amino acids. Trimming took off 3 bases at V and 0 bases at J, with 8 bases between the two ends. The CDR3 region has the DNA TGTGCCAGCAGCGCGACTACTAGCACAGATACGCAGTATTTT. It encodes CASSATTSTDTQYF.

The chain is built from TRBV13 and TRBJ2-7; 7 bases are a match to TRBD1. Germline CDR1 reads PRHDT; CDR2 reads FYEKMQ (reference sequence). The CDR3 is made up of 15 amino acids. V was clipped by 5 bases and J by 7 bases; unmatched bases: 14. The CDR3 DNA sequence: TGTGCCAGCAGCGCCTCCCGGGACAGCTTTGTAGAGCAGTACTTC. This encodes CASSASRDSFVEQYF.

The chain couples TRBV19 to TRBJ1-1; 11 bases are shared with TRBD1. This CDR3 has 15 amino acids. Germline V gives CDR1 LNHDA, CDR2 SQIVND (reference sequence). The J segment lost 6 bases and the V segment lost 5 bases, leaving 8 bases of the junction unmatched. This CDR3 is CASSPRTGGASEAFF. As DNA, the CDR3 is TGTGCCAGTAGTCCCCGGACAGGGGGCGCCTCTGAAGCTTTCTTT.

The chain uses TRBV27 and TRBJ1-5, with D tentatively TRBD1 (5 bases). The CDR3 is 16 amino acids. Trimming took off 2 bases at V and 1 base at J, with 12 bases between the two ends. Germline V gives CDR1 MNHEY, CDR2 SMNVEV (reference sequence). The CDR3 DNA follows: TGTGCCAGCAGTTTAGTTGGGGGGGGAAGCAATCAGCCCCAGCATTTT. It is translated as CASSLVGGGSNQPQHF.

The count of this clone is one. The rearrangement uses TRBV7-3 and TRBJ2-5; maybe TRBD2 (7 bases). V dropped 5 bases and J dropped 9 bases, with 10 bases sitting between them. The germline CDR1 and CDR2 sequences are SGHTA and FQGTGA. The CDR3 runs to 11 residues. The CDR3 loop reads CASSQGGAQYF. The CDR3 nucleotides are TGTGCCAGCAGCCAAGGGGGGGCCCAGTACTTC.

The CDR3 reads CASSRGQGYEQYF. As DNA, the CDR3 is TGTGCCAGTAGCAGGGGACAGGGCTACGAGCAGTACTTC. The chain has TRBV19 and TRBJ2-7, with 9 bases identical to TRBD1. Trimming cost V 6 bases and J 3 bases; bases outside gene matches: 3. Looked up from germline, CDR1 is LNHDA and CDR2 is SQIVND (reference sequence). CDR3 length: 13 residues. The variable domain in full, completed from reference TRBV19 and TRBJ2-7, reads DGGITQSPKYLFRKEGQNVTLSCEQNLNHDAMYWYRQDPGQGLRLIYYSQIVNDFQKGDIAEGYSVSREKKESFPLTVTSAQKNPTAFYLCASSRGQGYEQYFGPGTRLTVT.

The chain carries TRBV5-1 and TRBJ2-7, with a weak D call TRBD2 (5 bases). The germline CDR1 and CDR2 sequences are SGHRS and YFSETQ. The length of the CDR3 is 16 residues. Trimming left V 4 bases short and J 4 bases short, with 21 bases between. CDR3 DNA: TGCGCCAGCAGCCCCTCCGGGGTGGGCGTTCGGTACGAGCAGTACTTC. It translates to CASSPSGVGVRYEQYF.

The J gene is TRBJ1-1, the V gene TRBV6-6, with D unclear. The CDR3 loop spans 12 amino acids. The germline CDR1 and CDR2 sequences are MNHNY and SVGAGI (reference sequence). Trimming removed 0 bases at V and 8 bases at J, with 7 bases between. As DNA, the CDR3 is TGTGCCAGCAGTTACTCCAGGAGGGAAGCTTTCTTT. The encoded protein is CASSYSRREAFF.

The chain employs TRBV29-1 and TRBJ2-7; 11 positions match TRBD1. This CDR3 comprises 13 residues. V dropped 7 bases and J dropped 4; count of bases not matched to a gene: 6. Germline V gives CDR1 SQVTM, CDR2 ANQGSEA. CDR3 bases: TGCAGCGCTCGAAGGGACAGGGGGTACGAGCAGTACTTC. This gives the protein CSARRDRGYEQYF.

The chain carries TRBV12-3 or TRBV12-4 and TRBJ2-5, with TRBD2 matching 8 bases. The V gene end was trimmed by 6 bases and the J gene end by 1 base; junction bases not matched to a gene: 1. CDR3 size: 13 residues. The CDR3 bases are TGTGCCAGCAGAGGACTAGCCCAAGAGACCCAGTACTTC. It translates to CASRGLAQETQYF.

V is TRBV6-5 and J is TRBJ1-1; no clear D. CDR1 and CDR2 from the germline V gene are MNHEY and SVGAGI. Deletions cut 7 bases from V and 4 bases from J, with 13 bases between. This CDR3 is built from 13 residues. CDR3 region: CASTAVEGTEAFF. DNA of the CDR3: TGTGCCAGCACCGCCGTAGAGGGCACTGAAGCTTTCTTT.

The gene calls are TRBV10-1 and TRBJ1-1; 8 nucleotides align to TRBD1. This CDR3 spans 14 amino acids. The germline V gene has CDR1 WNHNN and CDR2 SYGVQD (reference sequence). After removal of 6 bases from V and 1 base from J, the junction contained 4 bases not matched to a gene. CDR3: CASSPGTGNTEAFF. The CDR3 coding sequence is TGCGCCAGCAGCCCCGGGACAGGGAACACTGAAGCTTTCTTT.

The chain links TRBV20-1 to TRBJ2-3; D not certain. Germline-derived CDR1 and CDR2 are DFQATT and SNEGSKA (reference sequence). The V end lost 5 bases, the J end lost 6 bases, and 9 bases lay between the germline ends. The CDR3 totals 11 residues. The CDR3 sequence: CSAPQADTQYF. CDR3 DNA: TGCAGTGCTCCGCAGGCCGATACGCAGTATTTT.